This T cell receptor (beta chain) derives from a study of cytomegalovirus exposure and HLA in healthy donors. Repertoires were generated with immunoSEQ multiplex PCR, while TCRdb's copy carries only in-frame clones and drops some. Altogether roughly 80,000 clones are present, around 94% being singletons, with the ten largest covering over 2%. The germline gives CDR1 MNHNS, CDR2 SASEGT. The V gene lost 1 base and the J gene lost 6 bases, with 10 bases spanning the gap. This CDR3 comprises 14 residues. The V and J genes are TRBV6-1 and TRBJ1-5; D is unresolved. This sequence originates from a young woman in good health and CMV-seronegative. Sequences were obtained from PBMCs. The CDR3 bases are TGTGCCAGCAGTGAAGAACCCAGGCTTCAGCCCCAGCATTTT. This codes for CASSEEPRLQPQHF.